Presented here are 6 T cell receptor beta chains from one specimen sequenced in a study of blood T cells in healthy people across ages. The use of a sample-barcoded 5' primer and a J-beta primer mix characterized a second PCR of about 6 to 12 cycles. TCRdb re-called the 5' RACE reads through MiXCR, storing one row per CDR3 protein. This sample has some 930,000 distinct CDR3 sequences, with under 35% found just once. This same sample was also taken into another study, of T cells of mothers and their children.

The source material was blood. These receptors originate from a middle-aged woman in good health.

The V gene is TRBV5-1, the J gene TRBJ2-7; D might be TRBD2 (6 bases). The CDR3 consists of 12 residues. Germline lookup yields CDR1 SGHRS and CDR2 YFSETQ. Trimming took off 6 bases at V and 3 bases at J, with 10 bases between the two ends. The CDR3 here is CASTSGLYEQYF. CDR3 bases: TGCGCCAGCACCTCGGGACTCTACGAGCAGTACTTC.

Turning to this clonotype: One end of the junction varies from germline; a read error may be responsible. The chain couples TRBV4-1 to TRBJ1-2; D remains ambiguous. The CDR3 loop spans 12 amino acids. The V gene's germline CDR1 is MGHRA and CDR2 YSYEKL. CDR3 sequence reads: CASGQVSVEFTF. The CDR3, as DNA: TGCGCCAGCGGCCAAGTATCTGTTGAATTCACCTTC.

V is TRBV28 and J is TRBJ1-1, with D unclear. Germline CDR1 MDHEN, CDR2 SYDVKM. Trimming shortened V by 7 bases and J by 2 bases, and 11 bases separated the two germline ends. The CDR3 runs to 13 residues. CDR3 amino acids: CASTVGYNTEAFF. The CDR3 DNA reads TGTGCCAGCACGGTGGGGTACAACACTGAAGCTTTCTTT.

Many counts were recorded for this clonotype. This chain links TRBV20-1 with TRBJ1-2; 9 bases fit TRBD1. Germline assignment: CDR1 DFQATT and CDR2 SNEGSKA (reference sequence). V shed 2 bases, J shed 3 bases, and the junction held 4 bases outside the gene matches. CDR3 length: 14 residues. DNA for the CDR3: TGCAGTGCTAGAATGGGACAGGGAGACTATGGCTACACCTTC. Protein product: CSARMGQGDYGYTF.

V and J are TRBV7-6 and TRBJ1-1; 9 nucleotides align to TRBD1. V lost 0 bases and J lost 0; bases outside the gene matches: 5. The CDR3 runs to 17 residues. Per the germline V gene, CDR1 is SGHVS and CDR2 is FNYEAQ. The CDR3 loop reads CASSLASGQGMNTEAFF. CDR3 DNA: TGTGCCAGCAGCTTAGCCTCGGGACAGGGTATGAACACTGAAGCTTTCTTT.

The chain combines TRBV5-1 with TRBJ2-3; the D gene is possibly TRBD2 (6 bases). CDR1 and CDR2 from the germline V gene are SGHRS and YFSETQ. Between the trimmed V and J ends, which lost 1 base and 0 bases, there was a span of 12 bases. The CDR3 consists of 16 residues. Here the CDR3 DNA reads TGCGCCAGCAGCTTGAAGGTGCGGGGTAGCACAGATACGCAGTATTTT. Protein sequence: CASSLKVRGSTDTQYF.